This TCR beta chain originates from a study of blood T cell repertoires in COVID-19. Assay used: immunoSEQ multiplex PCR; TCRdb lists only in-frame clones, some missing. The repertoire holds tens of thousands of clones, about 70% seen once, with around 60% in the top ten. Trimming took 0 bases from V and 0 from J, leaving 12 bases between them. Germline CDR1 and CDR2: SGHNT and YYREEE (reference sequence). The CDR3 length is 16 residues. This clonotype originated in a man at least 80 years old with acute or convalescent COVID-19. Sequenced material: peripheral blood. The chain joins TRBV5-4 to TRBJ2-5, with D possibly TRBD2 on 6 matching bases. As DNA, the CDR3 is TGTGCCAGCAGCTTGGAAGCAGGGAGGTACCAAGAGACCCAGTACTTC. Amino acid sequence: CASSLEAGRYQETQYF.